The subject of this entry is one T cell receptor (beta chain). What it binds is unknown. The sample comes from a study of radiotherapy plus CTLA-4 blockade in lung cancer. Study-level background: Among enrolled patients, roughly 20% responded and roughly 30% achieved disease control. Study-wide findings and caveats: Best predicting response, reportedly, were early blood T cell clone dynamics, with interferon-beta. Blood saw expansion of tumor-derived TCR clones after radiotherapy plus ipilimumab.

The CDR3 runs 14 residues. Trimming left V 6 bases short and J 0 bases short, with 11 bases between. Germline assignment: CDR1 SNHLY and CDR2 FYNNEI. The method was immunoSEQ multiplex PCR; TCRdb's version includes in-frame clones alone and lacks a portion of them. The table has about 73,000 clones, more than 75% seen once. Sequences were derived from peripheral blood, sampled from a patient treated with radiotherapy plus ipilimumab. This rearrangement joins TRBV2 to TRBJ1-1; a possible D gene is TRBD1 (6 bases). The TCR comes from a human donor with non-small cell lung cancer that progressed on radiotherapy plus ipilimumab. CDR3 sequence: CASRRTALNTEAFF. The CDR3 nucleotides read TGTGCCAGCAGGCGGACAGCATTGAACACTGAAGCTTTCTTT.